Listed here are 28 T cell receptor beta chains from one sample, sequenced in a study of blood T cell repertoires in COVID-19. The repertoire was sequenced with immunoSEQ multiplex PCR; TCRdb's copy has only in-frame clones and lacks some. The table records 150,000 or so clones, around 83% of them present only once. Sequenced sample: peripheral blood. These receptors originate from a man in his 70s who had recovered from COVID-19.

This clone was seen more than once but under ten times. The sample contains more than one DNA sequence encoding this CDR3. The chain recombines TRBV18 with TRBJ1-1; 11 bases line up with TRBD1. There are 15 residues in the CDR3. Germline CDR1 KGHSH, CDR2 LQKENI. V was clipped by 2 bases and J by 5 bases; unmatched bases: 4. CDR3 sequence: CASSPGTGGSTEAFF. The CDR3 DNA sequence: TGTGCCAGCTCACCAGGGACAGGGGGTTCAACTGAAGCTTTCTTT.

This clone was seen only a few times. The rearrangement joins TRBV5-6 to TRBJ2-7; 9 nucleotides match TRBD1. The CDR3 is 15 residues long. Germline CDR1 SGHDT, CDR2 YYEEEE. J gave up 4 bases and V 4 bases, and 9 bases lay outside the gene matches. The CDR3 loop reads CASSLPGQGLYEQYF. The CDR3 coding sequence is TGTGCCAGCAGCCTCCCGGGACAGGGTTTATACGAGCAGTACTTC.

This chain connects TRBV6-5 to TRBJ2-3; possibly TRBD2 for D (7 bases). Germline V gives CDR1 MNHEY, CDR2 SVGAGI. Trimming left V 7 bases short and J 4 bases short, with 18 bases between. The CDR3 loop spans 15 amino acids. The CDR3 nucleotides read TGTGCCAGCAAGTTACGGGGGGCCCTGGCAGATACGCAGTATTTT. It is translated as CASKLRGALADTQYF.

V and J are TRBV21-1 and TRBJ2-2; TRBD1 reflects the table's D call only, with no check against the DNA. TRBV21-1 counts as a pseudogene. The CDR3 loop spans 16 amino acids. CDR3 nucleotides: TGTGCCAGCAGCAAAGACAGGGATACGAACACCGGGGAGCTGTTTTTT. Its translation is CASSKDRDTNTGELFF.

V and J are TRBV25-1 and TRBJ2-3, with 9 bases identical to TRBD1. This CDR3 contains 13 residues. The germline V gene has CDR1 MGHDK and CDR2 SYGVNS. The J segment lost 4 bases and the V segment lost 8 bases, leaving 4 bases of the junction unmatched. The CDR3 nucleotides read TGTGCCAGCGGGGACAGGGACCCAGATACGCAGTATTTT. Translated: CASGDRDPDTQYF.

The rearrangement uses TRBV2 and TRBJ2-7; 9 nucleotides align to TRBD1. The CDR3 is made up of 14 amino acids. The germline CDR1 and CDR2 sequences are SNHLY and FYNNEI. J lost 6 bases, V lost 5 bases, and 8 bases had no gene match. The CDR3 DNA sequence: TGTGCCAGCAGTTTTCGGACAGGGGCAGGCGAGCAGTACTTC. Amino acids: CASSFRTGAGEQYF.

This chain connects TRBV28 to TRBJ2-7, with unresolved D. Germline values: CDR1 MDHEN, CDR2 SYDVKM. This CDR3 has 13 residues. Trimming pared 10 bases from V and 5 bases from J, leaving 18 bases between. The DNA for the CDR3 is TGTGCCACCCTCGGCGGAGTAGCCAACGAGCAGTACTTC. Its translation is CATLGGVANEQYF.

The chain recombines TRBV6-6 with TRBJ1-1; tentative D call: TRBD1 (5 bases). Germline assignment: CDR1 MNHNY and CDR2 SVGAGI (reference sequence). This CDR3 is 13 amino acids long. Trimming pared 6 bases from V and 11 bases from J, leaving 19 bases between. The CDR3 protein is CASSPSAQGSAFF. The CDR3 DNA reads TGTGCCAGCAGCCCCTCGGCTCAGGGCTCCGCTTTCTTT.

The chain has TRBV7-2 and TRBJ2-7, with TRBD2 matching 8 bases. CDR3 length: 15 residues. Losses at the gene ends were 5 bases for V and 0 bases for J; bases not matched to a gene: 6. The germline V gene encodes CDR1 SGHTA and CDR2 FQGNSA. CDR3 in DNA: TGTGCCAGCAGCCCAAGGAGCGGGAGCTCCTACGAGCAGTACTTC. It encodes CASSPRSGSSYEQYF.

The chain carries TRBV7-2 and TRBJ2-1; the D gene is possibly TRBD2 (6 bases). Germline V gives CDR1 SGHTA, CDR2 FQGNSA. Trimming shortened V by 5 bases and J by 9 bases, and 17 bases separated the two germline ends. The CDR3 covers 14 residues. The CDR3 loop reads CASSISRLGGEQFF. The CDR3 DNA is TGTGCCAGCAGCATTTCACGACTAGGCGGTGAGCAGTTCTTC. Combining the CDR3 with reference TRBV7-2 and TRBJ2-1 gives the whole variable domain GAGVSQSPSNKVTEKGKDVELRCDPISGHTALYWYRQSLGQGLEFLIYFQGNSAPDKSGLPSDRFSAERTGGSVSTLTIQRTQQEDSAVYLCASSISRLGGEQFFGPGTRLTVL.

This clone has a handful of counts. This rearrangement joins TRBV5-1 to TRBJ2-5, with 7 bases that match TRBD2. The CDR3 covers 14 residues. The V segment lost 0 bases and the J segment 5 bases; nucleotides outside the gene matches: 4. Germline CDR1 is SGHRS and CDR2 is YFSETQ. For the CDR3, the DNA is TGCGCCAGCAGCTTGGGCGGGAGTATCGAGACCCAGTACTTC. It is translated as CASSLGGSIETQYF.

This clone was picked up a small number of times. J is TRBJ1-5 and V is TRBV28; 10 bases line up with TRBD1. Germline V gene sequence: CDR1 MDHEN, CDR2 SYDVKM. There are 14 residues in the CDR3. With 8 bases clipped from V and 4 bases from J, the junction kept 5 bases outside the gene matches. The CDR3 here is CASYPGQGNQPQHF. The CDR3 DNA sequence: TGTGCCAGCTATCCGGGACAGGGGAATCAGCCCCAGCATTTT. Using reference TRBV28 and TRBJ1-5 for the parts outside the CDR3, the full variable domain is DVKVTQSSRYLVKRTGEKVFLECVQDMDHENMFWYRQDPGLGLRLIYFSYDVKMKEKGDIPEGYSVSREKKERFSLILESASTNQTSMYLCASYPGQGNQPQHFGDGTRLSIL.

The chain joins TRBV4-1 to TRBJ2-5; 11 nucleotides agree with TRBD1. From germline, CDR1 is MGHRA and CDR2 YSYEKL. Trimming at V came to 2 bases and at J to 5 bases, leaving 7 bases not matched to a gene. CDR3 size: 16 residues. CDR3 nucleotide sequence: TGCGCCAGCAGCCAAACCGGACAGGGGGCGCGGGAGACCCAGTACTTC. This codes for CASSQTGQGARETQYF.

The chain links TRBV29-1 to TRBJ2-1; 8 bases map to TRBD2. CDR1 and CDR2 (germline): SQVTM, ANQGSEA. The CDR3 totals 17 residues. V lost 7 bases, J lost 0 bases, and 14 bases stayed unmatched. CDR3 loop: CSASGTSGTRSYNEQFF. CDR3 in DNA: TGCAGCGCCTCCGGGACTAGTGGAACCCGCTCCTACAATGAGCAGTTCTTC.

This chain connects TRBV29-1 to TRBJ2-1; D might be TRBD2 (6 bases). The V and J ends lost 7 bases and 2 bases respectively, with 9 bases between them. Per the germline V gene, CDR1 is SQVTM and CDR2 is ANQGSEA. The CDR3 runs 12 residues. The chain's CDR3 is CSGGETYNEQFF. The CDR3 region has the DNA TGCAGCGGCGGGGAAACCTACAATGAGCAGTTCTTC.

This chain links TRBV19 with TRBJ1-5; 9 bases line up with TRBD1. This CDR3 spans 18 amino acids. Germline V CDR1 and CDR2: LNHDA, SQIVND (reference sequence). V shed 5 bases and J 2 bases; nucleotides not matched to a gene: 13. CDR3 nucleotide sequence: TGTGCCAGTAGTGCGGGACAGGGTAAGGGTAGGGGCAATCAGCCCCAGCATTTT. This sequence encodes CASSAGQGKGRGNQPQHF.

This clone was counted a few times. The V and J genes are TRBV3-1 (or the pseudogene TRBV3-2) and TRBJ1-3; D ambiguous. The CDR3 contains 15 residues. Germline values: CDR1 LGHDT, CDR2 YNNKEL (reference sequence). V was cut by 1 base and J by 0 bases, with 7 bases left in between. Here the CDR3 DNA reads TGTGCCAGCAGCCAAGGGACTCTCTCTGGAAACACCATATATTTT. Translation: CASSQGTLSGNTIYF.

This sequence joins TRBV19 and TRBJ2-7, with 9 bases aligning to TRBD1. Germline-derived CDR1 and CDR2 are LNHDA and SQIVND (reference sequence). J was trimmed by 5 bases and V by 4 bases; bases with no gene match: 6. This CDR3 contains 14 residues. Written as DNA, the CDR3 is TGTGCCAGTAGTACCGGACAGGGGATGGACGAGCAGTACTTC. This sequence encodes CASSTGQGMDEQYF.

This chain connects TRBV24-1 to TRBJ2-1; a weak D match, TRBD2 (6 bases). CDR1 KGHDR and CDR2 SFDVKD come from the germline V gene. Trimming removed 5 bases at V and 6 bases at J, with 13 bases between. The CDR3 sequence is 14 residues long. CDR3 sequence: CATSGAEGGNEQFF. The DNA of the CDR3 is TGTGCCACCAGTGGGGCGGAGGGCGGCAATGAGCAGTTCTTC.

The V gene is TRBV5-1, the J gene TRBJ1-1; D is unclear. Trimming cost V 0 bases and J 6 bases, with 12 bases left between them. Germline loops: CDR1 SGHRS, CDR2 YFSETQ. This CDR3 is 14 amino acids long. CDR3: CASSLDDTTSEAFF. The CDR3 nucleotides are TGCGCCAGCAGCTTGGATGACACAACGTCTGAAGCTTTCTTT.

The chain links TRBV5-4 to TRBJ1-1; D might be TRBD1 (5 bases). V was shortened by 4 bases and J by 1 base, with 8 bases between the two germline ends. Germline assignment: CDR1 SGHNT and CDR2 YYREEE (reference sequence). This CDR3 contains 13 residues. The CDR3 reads CASSATGNTEAFF. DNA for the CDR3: TGTGCCAGCAGCGCCACAGGGAACACTGAAGCTTTCTTT.

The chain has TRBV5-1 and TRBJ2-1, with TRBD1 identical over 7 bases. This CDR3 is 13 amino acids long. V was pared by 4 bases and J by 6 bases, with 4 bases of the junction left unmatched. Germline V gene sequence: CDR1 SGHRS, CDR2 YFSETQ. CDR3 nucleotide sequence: TGCGCCAGCAGCACCGGACAGGTCAATGAGCAGTTCTTC. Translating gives CASSTGQVNEQFF. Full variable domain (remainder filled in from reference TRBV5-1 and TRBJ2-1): KAGVTQTPRYLIKTRGQQVTLSCSPISGHRSVSWYQQTPGQGLQFLFEYFSETQRNKGNFPGRFSGRQFSNSRSEMNVSTLELGDSALYLCASSTGQVNEQFFGPGTRLTVL.

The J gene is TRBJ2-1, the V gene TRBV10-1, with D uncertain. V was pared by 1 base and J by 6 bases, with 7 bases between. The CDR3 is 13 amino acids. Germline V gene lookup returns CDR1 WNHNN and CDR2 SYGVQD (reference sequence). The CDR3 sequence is CASSELGTNEQFF. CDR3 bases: TGCGCCAGCAGTGAGTTGGGCACCAATGAGCAGTTCTTC.

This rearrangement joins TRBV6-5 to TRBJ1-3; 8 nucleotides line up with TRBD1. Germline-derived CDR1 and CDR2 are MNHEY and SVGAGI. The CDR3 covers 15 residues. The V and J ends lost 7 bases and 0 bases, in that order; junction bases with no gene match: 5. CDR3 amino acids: CASKNRGSSGNTIYF. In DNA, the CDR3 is TGTGCCAGCAAGAACAGGGGGAGCTCTGGAAACACCATATATTTT.

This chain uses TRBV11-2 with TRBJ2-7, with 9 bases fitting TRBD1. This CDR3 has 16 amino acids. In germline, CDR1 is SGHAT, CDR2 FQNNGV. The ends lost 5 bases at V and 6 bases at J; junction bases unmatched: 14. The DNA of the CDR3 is TGTGCCAGCAGCCGTCTTACAGGGGGCGACCTCTCCGAGCAGTACTTC. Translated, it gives CASSRLTGGDLSEQYF.

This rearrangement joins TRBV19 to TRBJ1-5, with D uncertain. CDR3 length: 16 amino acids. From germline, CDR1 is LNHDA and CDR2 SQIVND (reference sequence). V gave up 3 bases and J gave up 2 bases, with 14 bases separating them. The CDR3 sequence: CASSIGPYSGNQPQHF. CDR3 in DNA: TGTGCCAGTAGTATCGGTCCCTACAGTGGCAATCAGCCCCAGCATTTT.

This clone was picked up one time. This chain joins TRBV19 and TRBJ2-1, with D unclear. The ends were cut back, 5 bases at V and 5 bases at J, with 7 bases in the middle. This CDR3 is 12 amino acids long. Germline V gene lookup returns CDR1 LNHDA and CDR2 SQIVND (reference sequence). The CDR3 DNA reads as TGTGCCAGTAGTGCTAGTCACAATGAGCAGTTCTTC. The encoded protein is CASSASHNEQFF.

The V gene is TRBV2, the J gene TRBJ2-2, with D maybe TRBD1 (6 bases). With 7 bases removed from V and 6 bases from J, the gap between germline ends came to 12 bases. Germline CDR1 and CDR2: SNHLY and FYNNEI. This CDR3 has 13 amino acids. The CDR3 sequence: CASNPRTAGELFF. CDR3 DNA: TGTGCCAGCAACCCGAGGACAGCCGGGGAGCTGTTTTTT.